This record concerns one TCR beta chain sequence. This clone was seen only a few times. Its antigen is not yet known. Qualities for individual bases were not recorded, and no much larger clone is one base off. Using the deep immunoSEQ assay, multiplex PCR amplified TCR CDR3 regions from genomic DNA. Extracted genomic DNA from each cell subset was distributed evenly across all wells of several immunoSEQ 96-well plates, and each plate was treated as a replicate. For sorted subsets, approximately 190 ng genomic DNA, equal to 25,000 to 35,000 T cell genomes, was loaded into each replicate PCR. Purified libraries were measured with a Qubit 3.0 fluorometer, size-checked on a Bioanalyzer 2100, and measured again with the KAPA Library Quantification kit. A separate single-read 150-cycle Illumina NextSeq 550 flow cell was used to sequence each immunoSEQ 96-well plate. For the original study's pipeline: The immunoSEQ output contained only junctional sequences without quality scores, so filtering could not match that applied to full-length reads. Sequences were annotated with PyIR, a Python wrapper for IgBLAST v1.9, and V/J genes and CDR3 were assigned using IMGT germline references. Reads were filtered out if the reads had weak V/J assignments (E-value above 1e-6), no CDR3, stop codons, out-of-frame junctions, or ambiguous translated residues. V3J clonotypes were defined as sequences sharing the same inferred V gene, J gene, and CDR3 amino acid sequence. To compute the percentage overlap between repertoires, the number of shared unique clonotypes was divided by the size of the smaller repertoire. Richness of each repertoire was evaluated using RTK rarefaction, the Chao1 estimator, and Recon v2.1 estimates of unobserved clonotypes. Generation probabilities were computed with OLGA for all TCRbeta clonotypes obtained by the gDNA method from several donors. What TCRdb holds here is the immuneACCESS table cut down to in-frame rearrangements. Part of the clones is not present; checked against another copy, under half of the missing clones reflect an unresolved V gene, and the others are unexplained. That table is the source of V, J and clone size, and D and trimming were worked out from the DNA. In all, the sample holds roughly 530,000 clones, and 90% to 97% of those were seen once. The ten biggest clones cover approximately 0.06% of the sample.

The donors were healthy, HIV-negative adults with no recently reported acute infections or vaccinations. All donors were Caucasian adults living in Nashville, Tennessee, USA. CD4+ T cells were enriched through magnetic negative selection, after which naive cells were positively selected on CD45RA and the remaining negative fraction served as the memory subset. Blood was collected by leukapheresis, and PBMCs were isolated by Ficoll-Histopaque density gradient centrifugation and then cryopreserved in liquid nitrogen vapor phase. Purity and quantity of every magnetically sorted T cell population were checked by analytical flow cytometry. From each sorted fraction, genomic DNA was isolated and quantified by UV absorbance on a Nanodrop 2000c. This specimen belongs to a study of shared clonotypes between healthy human individuals (dated by TCRdb to about 2020). Study-wide context: A couple of women and a few men aged 18 to 49 years were included in the cohort. For each donor, CD4 naive and CD4 memory were each run on three plates, CD8 naive on two plates, and CD8 memory on one plate. Blood TCR repertoires of 5 or 6 healthy adults were deeply sequenced to estimate repertoire size and the extent of clonotype sharing between individuals. Different laboratories and diverse techniques were used to prepare libraries and sequence TCR repertoires, to increase sequencing depth and limit assay-specific biases. Between about 0.94 and 10 billion PBMCs per donor were obtained by leukapheresis. The research as a whole found: Compared with non-shared clonotypes, the clonotypes found in all four sorted-subset donors had higher generation probabilities. Because the study included a small number of donors, the genetic and exposure-history diversity represented was limited. Based on pairwise subsampling, the degree of clonotype sharing among donors was expected to be affected by sequencing depth. About 5% of naive CD4, 3.5% of naive CD8, approximately 2.2% of memory CD4, and more than 0.35% of memory CD8 clonotypes were shared across several donors. Sampling was limited to blood, and TCR repertoires in tissue likely differ from TCR repertoires in blood. Naive subsets generally had larger estimated clonotype richness than memory subsets did. Incomplete sequencing was indicated by rarefaction of sorted-subset datasets, despite the large sequencing depth.

From cysteine to phenylalanine, the CDR3 is 16 amino acids long. Only the CDR3 region is kept as DNA, spanning 48 bases read in frame from base 1. The germline V gene gives CDR1 as SGHRS and CDR2 as YFSETQ. V lost 2 bases and J lost 5 bases; the stretch between them is 16 bases long. Sequencing was done on a sample of naive CD4+ T cells sorted from blood. The sample's cell subset or site label is to be understood as: CD45RA+ positively selected. The origin of this receptor is a young woman in good health. This receptor chain uses TRBV5-1 and TRBJ2-2, and the D gene may be TRBD1, 5 bases matching. The CDR3 in this case is CASSFDRASRTGELFF. The nucleotide sequence reads as follows: TGCGCCAGCAGCTTTGACAGAGCTAGTAGGACCGGGGAGCTGTTTTTT.